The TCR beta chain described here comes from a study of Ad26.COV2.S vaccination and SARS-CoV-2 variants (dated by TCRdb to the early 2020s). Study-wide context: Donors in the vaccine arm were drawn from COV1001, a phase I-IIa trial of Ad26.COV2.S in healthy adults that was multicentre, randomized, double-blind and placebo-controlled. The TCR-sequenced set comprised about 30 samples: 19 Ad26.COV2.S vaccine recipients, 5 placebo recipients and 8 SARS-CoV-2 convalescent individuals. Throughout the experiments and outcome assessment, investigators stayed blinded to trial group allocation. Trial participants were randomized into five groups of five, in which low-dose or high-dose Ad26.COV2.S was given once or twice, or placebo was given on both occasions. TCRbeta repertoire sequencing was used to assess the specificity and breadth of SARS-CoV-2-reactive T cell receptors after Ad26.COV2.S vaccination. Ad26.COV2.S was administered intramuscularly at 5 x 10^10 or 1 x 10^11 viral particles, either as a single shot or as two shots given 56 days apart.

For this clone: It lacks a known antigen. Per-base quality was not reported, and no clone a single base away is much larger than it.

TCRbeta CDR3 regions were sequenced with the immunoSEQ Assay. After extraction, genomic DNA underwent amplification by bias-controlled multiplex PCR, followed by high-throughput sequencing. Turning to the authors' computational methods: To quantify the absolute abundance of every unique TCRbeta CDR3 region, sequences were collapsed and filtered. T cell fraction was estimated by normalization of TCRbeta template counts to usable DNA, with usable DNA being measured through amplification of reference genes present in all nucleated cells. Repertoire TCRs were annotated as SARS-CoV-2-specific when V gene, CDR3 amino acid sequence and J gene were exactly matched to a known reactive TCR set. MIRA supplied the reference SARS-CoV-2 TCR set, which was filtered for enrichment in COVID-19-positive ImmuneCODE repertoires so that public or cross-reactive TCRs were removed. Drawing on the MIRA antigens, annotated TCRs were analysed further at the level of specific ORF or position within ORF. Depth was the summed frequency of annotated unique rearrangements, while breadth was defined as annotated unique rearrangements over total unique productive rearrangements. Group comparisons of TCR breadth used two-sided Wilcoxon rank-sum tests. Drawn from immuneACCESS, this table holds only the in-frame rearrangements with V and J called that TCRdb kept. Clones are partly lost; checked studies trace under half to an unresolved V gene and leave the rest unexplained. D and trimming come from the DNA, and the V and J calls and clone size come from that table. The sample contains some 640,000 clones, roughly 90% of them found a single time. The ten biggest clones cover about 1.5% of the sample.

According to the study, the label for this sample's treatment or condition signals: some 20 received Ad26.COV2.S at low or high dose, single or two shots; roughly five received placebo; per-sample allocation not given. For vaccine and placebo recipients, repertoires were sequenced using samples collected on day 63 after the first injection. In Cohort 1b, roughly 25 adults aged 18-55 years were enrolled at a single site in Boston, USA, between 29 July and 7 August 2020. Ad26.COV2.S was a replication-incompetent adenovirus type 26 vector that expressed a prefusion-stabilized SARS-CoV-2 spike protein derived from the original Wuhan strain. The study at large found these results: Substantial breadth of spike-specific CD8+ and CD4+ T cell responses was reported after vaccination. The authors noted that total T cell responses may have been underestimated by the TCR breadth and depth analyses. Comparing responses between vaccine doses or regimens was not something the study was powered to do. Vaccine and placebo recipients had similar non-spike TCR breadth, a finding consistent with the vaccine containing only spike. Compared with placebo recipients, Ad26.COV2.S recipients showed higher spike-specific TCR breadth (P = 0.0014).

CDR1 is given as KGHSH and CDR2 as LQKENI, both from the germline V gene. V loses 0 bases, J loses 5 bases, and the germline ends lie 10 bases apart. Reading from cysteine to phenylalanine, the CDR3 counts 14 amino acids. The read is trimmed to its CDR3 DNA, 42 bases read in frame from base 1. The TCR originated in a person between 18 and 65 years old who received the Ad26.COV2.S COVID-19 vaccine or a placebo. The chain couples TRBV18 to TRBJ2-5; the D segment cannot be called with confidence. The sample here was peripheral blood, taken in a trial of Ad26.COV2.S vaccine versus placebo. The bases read TGTGCCAGCTCACCACCGGTGTCCTACGAGACCCAGTACTTC. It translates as CASSPPVSYETQYF.